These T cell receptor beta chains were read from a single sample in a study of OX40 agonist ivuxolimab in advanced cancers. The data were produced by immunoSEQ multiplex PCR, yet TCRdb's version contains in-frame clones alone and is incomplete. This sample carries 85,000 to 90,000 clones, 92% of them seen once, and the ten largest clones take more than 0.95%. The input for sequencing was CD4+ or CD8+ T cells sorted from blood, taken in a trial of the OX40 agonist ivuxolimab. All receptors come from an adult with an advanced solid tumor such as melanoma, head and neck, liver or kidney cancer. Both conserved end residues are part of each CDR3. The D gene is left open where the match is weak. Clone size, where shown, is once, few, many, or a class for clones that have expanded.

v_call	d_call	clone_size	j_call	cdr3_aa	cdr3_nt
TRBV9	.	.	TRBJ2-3	CASSVKQGRIDTQYF	TGTGCCAGCAGCGTAAAACAGGGGAGGATAGATACGCAGTATTTT
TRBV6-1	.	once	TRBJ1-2	CASSEAPARRYTF	TGTGCCAGCAGTGAAGCGCCAGCCCGGCGGTACACCTTC
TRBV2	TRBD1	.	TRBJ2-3	CASQGQGAWADTQYF	TGTGCCAGCCAAGGACAGGGGGCGTGGGCAGATACGCAGTATTTT
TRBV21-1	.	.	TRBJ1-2	CASSKENPPYGYTF	TGTGCCAGCAGCAAAGAGAACCCCCCATATGGCTACACCTTC
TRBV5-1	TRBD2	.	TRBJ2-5	CASSSGLNQETQYF	TGCGCCAGCAGCTCGGGACTAAACCAAGAGACCCAGTACTTC
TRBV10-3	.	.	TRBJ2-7	CAISDSDRRPYEQYF	TGTGCCATCAGTGACTCGGACCGACGACCCTACGAGCAGTACTTC
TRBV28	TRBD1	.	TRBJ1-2	CASSPGQYYGYTF	TGTGCCAGCAGTCCGGGACAGTACTATGGCTACACCTTC
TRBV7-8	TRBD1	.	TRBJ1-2	CASSLGDREGYTF	TGTGCCAGCAGCTTAGGAGACAGGGAAGGCTACACCTTC
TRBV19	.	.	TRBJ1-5	CASSTGTNQPQHF	TGTGCCAGTAGTACGGGGACTAATCAGCCCCAGCATTTT
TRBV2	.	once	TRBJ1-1	CASSEGTLNTEAFF	TGTGCCAGCAGTGAAGGGACACTGAACACTGAAGCTTTCTTT
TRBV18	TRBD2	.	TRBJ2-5	CASSPRSAGGGETQYF	TGTGCCAGCTCACCAAGGTCAGCGGGAGGGGGAGAGACCCAGTACTTC
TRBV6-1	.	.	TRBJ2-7	CASSELGIGYEQYF	TGTGCCAGCAGTGAACTGGGCATTGGGTACGAGCAGTACTTC
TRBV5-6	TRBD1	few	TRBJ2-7	CASSLNRGGEQYF	TGTGCCAGCAGCTTGAACAGGGGTGGGGAGCAGTACTTC
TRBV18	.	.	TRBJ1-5	CASSATESLLQPQHF	TGTGCCAGCTCAGCCACAGAATCCCTGCTCCAGCCCCAGCATTTT
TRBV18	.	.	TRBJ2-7	CASSPEVMRGRYEQYF	TGTGCCAGCTCACCGGAGGTAATGAGGGGACGATACGAGCAGTACTTC
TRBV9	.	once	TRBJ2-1	CASSVSQGHSYNEQFF	TGTGCCAGCAGCGTATCGCAGGGTCACTCCTACAATGAGCAGTTCTTC
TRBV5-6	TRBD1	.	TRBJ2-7	CASSFLTGSSYEQYF	TGTGCCAGCAGCTTCTTGACAGGGAGCTCCTACGAGCAGTACTTC
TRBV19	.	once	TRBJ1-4	CASSLQGRREKLFF	TGTGCCAGTAGCTTACAGGGCCGACGGGAAAAACTGTTTTTT